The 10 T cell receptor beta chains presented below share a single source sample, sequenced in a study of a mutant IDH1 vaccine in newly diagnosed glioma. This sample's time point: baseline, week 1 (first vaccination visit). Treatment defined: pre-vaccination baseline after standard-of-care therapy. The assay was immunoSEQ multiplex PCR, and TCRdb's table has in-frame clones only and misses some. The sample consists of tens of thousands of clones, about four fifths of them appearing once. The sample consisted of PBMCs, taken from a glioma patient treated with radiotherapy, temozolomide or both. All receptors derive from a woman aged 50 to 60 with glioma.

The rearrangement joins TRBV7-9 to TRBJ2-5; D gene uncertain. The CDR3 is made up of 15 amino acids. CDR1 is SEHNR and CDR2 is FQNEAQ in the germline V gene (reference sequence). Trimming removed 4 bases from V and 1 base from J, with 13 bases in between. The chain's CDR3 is CASSSRVGVQETQYF. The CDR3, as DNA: TGTGCCAGCAGCTCCCGGGTTGGGGTCCAAGAGACCCAGTACTTC.

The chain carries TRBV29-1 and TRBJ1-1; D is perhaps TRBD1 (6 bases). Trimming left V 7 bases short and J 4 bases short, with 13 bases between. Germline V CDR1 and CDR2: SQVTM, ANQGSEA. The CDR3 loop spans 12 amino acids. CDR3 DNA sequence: TGCAGCGGTGGACAGAGGGGCACTGAAGCTTTCTTT. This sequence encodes CSGGQRGTEAFF. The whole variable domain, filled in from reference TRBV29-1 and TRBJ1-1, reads SAVISQKPSRDICQRGTSLTIQCQVDSQVTMMFWYRQQPGQSLTLIATANQGSEATYESGFVIDKFPISRPNLTFSTLTVSNMSPEDSSIYLCSGGQRGTEAFFGQGTRLTVV.

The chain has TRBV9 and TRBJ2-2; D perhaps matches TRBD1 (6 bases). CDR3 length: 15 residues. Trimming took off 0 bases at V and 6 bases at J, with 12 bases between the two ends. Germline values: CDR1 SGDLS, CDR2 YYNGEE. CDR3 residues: CASSVVQGNAGELFF. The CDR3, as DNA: TGTGCCAGCAGCGTAGTACAGGGCAACGCCGGGGAGCTGTTTTTT.

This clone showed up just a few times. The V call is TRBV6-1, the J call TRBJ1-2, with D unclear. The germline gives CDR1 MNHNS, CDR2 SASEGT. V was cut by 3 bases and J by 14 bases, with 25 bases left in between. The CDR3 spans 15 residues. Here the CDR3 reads CASSDPGSTMARGTF. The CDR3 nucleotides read TGTGCCAGCAGTGATCCGGGATCCACTATGGCCAGAGGGACCTTC.

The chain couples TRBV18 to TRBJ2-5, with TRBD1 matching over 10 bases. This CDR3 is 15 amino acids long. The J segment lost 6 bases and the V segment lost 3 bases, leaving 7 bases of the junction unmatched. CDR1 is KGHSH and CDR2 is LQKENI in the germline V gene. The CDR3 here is CASSPRTGGAQTQYF. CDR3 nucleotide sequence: TGTGCCAGCTCACCTAGGACAGGGGGGGCACAGACCCAGTACTTC. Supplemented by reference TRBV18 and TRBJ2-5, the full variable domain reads NAGVMQNPRHLVRRRGQEARLRCSPMKGHSHVYWYRQLPEEGLKFMVYLQKENIIDESGMPKERFSAEFPKEGPSILRIQQVVRGDSAAYFCASSPRTGGAQTQYFGPGTRLLVL.

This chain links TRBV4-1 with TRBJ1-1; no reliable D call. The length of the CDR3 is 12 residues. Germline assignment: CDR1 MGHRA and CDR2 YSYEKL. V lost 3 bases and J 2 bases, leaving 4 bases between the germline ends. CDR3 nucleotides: TGCGCCAGCAGCCAGGGAAACACTGAAGCTTTCTTT. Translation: CASSQGNTEAFF.

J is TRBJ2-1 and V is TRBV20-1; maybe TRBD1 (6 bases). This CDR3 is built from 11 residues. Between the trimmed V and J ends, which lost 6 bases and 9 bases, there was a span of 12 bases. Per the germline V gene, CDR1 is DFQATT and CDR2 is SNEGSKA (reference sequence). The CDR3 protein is CSAGHPTEQFF. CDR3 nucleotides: TGCAGTGCGGGACACCCTACTGAGCAGTTCTTC.

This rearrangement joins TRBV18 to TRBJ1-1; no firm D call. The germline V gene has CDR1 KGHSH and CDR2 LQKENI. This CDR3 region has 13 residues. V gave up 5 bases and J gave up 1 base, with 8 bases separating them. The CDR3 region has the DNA TGTGCCAGCTCATCTGGACGGAACACTGAAGCTTTCTTT. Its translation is CASSSGRNTEAFF.

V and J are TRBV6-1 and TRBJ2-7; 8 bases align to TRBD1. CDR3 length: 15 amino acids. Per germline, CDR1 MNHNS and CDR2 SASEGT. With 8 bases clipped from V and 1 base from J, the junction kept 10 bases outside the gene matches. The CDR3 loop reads CASGLGQVASYEQYF. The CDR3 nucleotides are TGTGCCAGCGGGCTGGGACAGGTTGCGTCCTACGAGCAGTACTTC.

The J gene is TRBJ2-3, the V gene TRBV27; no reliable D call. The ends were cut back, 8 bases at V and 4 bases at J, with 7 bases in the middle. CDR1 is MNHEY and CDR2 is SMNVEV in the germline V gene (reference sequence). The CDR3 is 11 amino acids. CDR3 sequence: CASRGPDTQYF. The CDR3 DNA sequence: TGTGCCAGCCGCGGCCCAGATACGCAGTATTTT.